The rows below give T cell receptor beta chains drawn from one sample of a study of T-cell memory formation after mild COVID-19. Using its own MiXCR run on the 5' RACE reads, TCRdb lists one record per CDR3 protein. The sample includes roughly 350,000 distinct CDR3 sequences, roughly 20% of them seen just once. The sample taken for sequencing was PBMCs or a T cell subset sorted from them (not recorded which). Receptor source: an adult woman who had mild COVID-19 (a few samples of this study predate the infection). Cell type and time point are not known. Both conserved end residues are trimmed from each CDR3. Size is omitted from some rows. Given values are once, few, many or a class for expanded clones.

TRBJ1-1 | TRBV29-1 | NA | SVWTGPNTEAF
TRBJ1-1 | TRBV18 | NA | ASSPRQGGAEAF
TRBJ2-1 | TRBV5-1 | NA | ASSLRPSGEYTDEQF
TRBJ2-1 | TRBV4-1 | few | ASSQDPSGGALGYNEQF
TRBJ2-1 | TRBV5-1 | NA | ASSFATSGGYNEQF
TRBJ1-2 | TRBV24-1 | few | ATSAPRGDGYT
TRBJ2-7 | TRBV7-8 | few | ASSLEAGPTYGQY
TRBJ2-3 | TRBV20-1 | few | SARDPSSGGYSTDTQY
TRBJ1-1 | TRBV12-3/TRBV12-4 | few | ASSLRTVGSGEGEAF
TRBJ2-5 | TRBV6-5 | few | ASSPQGTSEQETQY
TRBJ2-7 | TRBV6-1 | few | ASSELRDRTYEQY
TRBJ2-1 | TRBV19 | NA | ASSITRLAGYNEQF
TRBJ2-7 | TRBV20-1 | few | SAKRTSGSPYEQY
TRBJ2-3 | TRBV4-1 | NA | ASSQVVGISRTSAAGDTQY
TRBJ2-1 | TRBV4-3 | NA | ASSLLTGTYNEQF
TRBJ1-1 | TRBV7-9 | NA | ASNGDRGPKDTEAF
TRBJ1-4 | TRBV30 | many | AWSVLREKLF
TRBJ2-1 | TRBV5-1 | few | ASAGLAGYNEQF
TRBJ2-1 | TRBV10-2 | NA | ATFPGASDPL
TRBJ2-7 | TRBV7-9 | NA | ASSAGQLSSYEQY
TRBJ2-7 | TRBV7-2 | few | ASSLDPTGLYEQY
TRBJ1-1 | TRBV24-1 | few | ATQAGQGSRAF
TRBJ1-1 | TRBV7-3 | few | ASSRYGGDTEAF
TRBJ2-5 | TRBV20-1 | NA | SARDRARDQETQY
TRBJ1-6 | TRBV7-3 | NA | ASSLTGMGSPLH
TRBJ2-7 | TRBV12-3/TRBV12-4 | few | ASSLRPWGAYEQY
TRBJ2-1 | TRBV7-9 | few | AGRTGGPEQF
TRBJ2-7 | TRBV6-2/TRBV6-3 | NA | ASGADRGEEQY
TRBJ2-7 | TRBV9 | many | ASSATGTSGPYEQY